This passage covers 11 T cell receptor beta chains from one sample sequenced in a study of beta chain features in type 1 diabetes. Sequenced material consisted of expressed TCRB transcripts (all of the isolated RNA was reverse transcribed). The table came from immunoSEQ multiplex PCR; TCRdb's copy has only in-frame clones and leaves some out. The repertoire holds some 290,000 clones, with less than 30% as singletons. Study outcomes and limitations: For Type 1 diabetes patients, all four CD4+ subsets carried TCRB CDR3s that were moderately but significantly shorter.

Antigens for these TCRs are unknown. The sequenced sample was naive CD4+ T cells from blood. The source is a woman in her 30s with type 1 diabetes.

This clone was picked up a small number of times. The CDR3 spells CASSLALAGVYEQYF. CDR3 bases: TGTGCCAGCAGCTTAGCACTAGCGGGAGTCTACGAGCAGTACTTC. The rearrangement joins TRBV7-9 to TRBJ2-7, with TRBD2 identical over 11 bases. CDR1 is SEHNR, CDR2 FQNEAQ, per germline (reference sequence). This CDR3 is built from 15 residues. V shed 0 bases, J shed 3 bases, and the junction held 1 base outside the gene matches.

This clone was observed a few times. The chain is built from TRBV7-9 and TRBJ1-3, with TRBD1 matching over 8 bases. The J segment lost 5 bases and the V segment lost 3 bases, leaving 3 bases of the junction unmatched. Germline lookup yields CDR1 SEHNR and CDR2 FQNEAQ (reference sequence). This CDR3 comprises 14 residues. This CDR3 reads CASSFGQGRNTIYF. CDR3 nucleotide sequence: TGTGCCAGCAGCTTCGGACAGGGAAGAAACACCATATATTTT.

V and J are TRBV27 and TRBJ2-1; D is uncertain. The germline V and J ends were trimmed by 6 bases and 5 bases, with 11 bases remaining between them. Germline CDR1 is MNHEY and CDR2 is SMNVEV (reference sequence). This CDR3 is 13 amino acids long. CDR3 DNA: TGTGCCAGCAGCCTGAACTTTAACAATGAGCAGTTCTTC. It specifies CASSLNFNNEQFF.

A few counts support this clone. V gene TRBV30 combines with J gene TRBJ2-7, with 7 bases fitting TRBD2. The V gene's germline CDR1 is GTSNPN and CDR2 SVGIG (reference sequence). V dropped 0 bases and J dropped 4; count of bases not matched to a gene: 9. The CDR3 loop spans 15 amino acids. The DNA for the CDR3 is TGTGCCTGGAGTGTTGGGAGGGTGGAGAGTTACGAGCAGTACTTC. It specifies CAWSVGRVESYEQYF.

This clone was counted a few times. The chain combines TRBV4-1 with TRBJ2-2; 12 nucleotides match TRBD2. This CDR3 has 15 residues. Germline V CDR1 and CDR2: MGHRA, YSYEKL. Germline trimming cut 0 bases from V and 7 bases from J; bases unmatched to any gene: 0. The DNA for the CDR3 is TGCGCCAGCAGCCAAGAACTAGCGGGAGGCGGGGAGCTGTTTTTT. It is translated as CASSQELAGGGELFF.

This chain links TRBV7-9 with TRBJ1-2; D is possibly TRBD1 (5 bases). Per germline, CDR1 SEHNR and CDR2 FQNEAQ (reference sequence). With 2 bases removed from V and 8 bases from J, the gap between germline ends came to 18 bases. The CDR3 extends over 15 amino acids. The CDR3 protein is CASSLNRSVVGGYTF. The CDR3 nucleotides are TGTGCCAGCAGCTTAAACAGGAGTGTAGTAGGGGGCTACACCTTC.

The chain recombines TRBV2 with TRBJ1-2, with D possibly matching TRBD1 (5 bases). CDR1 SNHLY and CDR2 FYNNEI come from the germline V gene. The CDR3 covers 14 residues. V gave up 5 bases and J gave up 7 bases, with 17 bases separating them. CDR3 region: CASSSVAGQGGYTF. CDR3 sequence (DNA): TGTGCCAGCAGTTCCGTGGCAGGTCAGGGTGGCTACACCTTC. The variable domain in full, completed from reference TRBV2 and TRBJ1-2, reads EPEVTQTPSHQVTQMGQEVILRCVPISNHLYFYWYRQILGQKVEFLVSFYNNEISEKSEIFDDQFSVERPDGSNFTLKIRSTKLEDSAMYFCASSSVAGQGGYTFGSGTRLTVV.

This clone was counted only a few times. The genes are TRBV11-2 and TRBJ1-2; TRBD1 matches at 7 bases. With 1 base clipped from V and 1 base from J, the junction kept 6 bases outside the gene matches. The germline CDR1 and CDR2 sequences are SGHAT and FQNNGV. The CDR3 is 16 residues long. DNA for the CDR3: TGTGCCAGCAGCTTAGGGTTTGGGGACAGTAACTATGGCTACACCTTC. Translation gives CASSLGFGDSNYGYTF.

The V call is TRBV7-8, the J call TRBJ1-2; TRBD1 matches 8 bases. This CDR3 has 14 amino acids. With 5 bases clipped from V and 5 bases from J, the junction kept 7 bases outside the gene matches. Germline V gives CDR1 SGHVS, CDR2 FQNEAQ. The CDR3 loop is CASSPTTGGYGYTF. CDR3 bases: TGTGCCAGCAGCCCAACTACAGGGGGATATGGCTACACCTTC.

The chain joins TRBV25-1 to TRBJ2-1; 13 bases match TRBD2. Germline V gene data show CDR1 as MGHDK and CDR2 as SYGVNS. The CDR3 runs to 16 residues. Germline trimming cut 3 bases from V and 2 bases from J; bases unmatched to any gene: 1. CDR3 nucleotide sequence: TGTGCCAGCAGTGACGGACTAGCGGGGGCCTACAATGAGCAGTTCTTC. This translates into CASSDGLAGAYNEQFF.

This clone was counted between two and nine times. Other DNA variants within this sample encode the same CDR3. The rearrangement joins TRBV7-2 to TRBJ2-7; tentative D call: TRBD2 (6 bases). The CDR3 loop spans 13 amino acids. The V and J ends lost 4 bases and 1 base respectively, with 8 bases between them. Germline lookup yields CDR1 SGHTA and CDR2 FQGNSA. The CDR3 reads CASSWGLSYEQYF. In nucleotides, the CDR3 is TGTGCCAGCAGCTGGGGACTTTCCTACGAGCAGTACTTC.